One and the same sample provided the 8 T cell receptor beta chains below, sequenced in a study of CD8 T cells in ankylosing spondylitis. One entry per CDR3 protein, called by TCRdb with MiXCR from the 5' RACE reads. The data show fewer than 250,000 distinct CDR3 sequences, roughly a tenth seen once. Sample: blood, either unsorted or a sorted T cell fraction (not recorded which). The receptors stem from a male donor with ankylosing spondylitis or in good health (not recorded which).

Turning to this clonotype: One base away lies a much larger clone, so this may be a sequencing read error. The CDR3 reads CASSSLGTSGGALTDTQYF. In nucleotides, the CDR3 is TGTGCCAGCAGTTCCCTCGGGACTAGCGGGGGGGCACTCACAGATACGCAGTATTTT. The genes are TRBV28 and TRBJ2-3; TRBD2 matches at 16 bases. Per the germline V gene, CDR1 is MDHEN and CDR2 is SYDVKM. CDR3 size: 19 residues. The V and J ends lost 4 bases and 2 bases, in that order; junction bases with no gene match: 9.

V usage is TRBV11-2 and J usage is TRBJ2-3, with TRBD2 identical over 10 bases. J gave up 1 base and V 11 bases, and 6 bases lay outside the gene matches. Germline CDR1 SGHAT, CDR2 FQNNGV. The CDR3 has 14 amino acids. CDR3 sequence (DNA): TGTGCCTGTCGCGGGACTAGCGGCACAGATACGCAGTATTTT. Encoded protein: CACRGTSGTDTQYF.

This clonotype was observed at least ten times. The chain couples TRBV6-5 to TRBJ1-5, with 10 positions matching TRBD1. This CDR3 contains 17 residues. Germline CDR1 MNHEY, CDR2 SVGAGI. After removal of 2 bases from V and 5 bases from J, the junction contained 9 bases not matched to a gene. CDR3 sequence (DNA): TGTGCCAGCAGTTACGGGAGACAGGGGGCCGAGTATCAGCCCCAGCATTTT. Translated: CASSYGRQGAEYQPQHF.

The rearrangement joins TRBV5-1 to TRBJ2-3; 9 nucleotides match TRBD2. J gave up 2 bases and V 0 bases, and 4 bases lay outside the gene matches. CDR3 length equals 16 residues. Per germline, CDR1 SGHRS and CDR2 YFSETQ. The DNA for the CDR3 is TGCGCCAGCAGCTTGGGGGGACTAGCTATCACAGATACGCAGTATTTT. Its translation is CASSLGGLAITDTQYF.

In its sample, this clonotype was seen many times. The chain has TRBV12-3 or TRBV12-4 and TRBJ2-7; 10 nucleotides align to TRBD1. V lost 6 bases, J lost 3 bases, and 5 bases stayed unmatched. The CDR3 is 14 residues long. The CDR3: CASSRDRGNYEQYF. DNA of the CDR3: TGTGCCAGCAGCAGGGACAGGGGAAACTACGAGCAGTACTTC.

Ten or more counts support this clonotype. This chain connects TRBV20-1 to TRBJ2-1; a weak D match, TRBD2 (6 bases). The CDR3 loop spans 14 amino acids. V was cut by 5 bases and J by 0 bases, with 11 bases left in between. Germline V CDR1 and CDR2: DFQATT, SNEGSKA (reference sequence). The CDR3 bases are TGCAGTGCTGGGACTCGAACCTCCTACAATGAGCAGTTCTTC. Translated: CSAGTRTSYNEQFF.

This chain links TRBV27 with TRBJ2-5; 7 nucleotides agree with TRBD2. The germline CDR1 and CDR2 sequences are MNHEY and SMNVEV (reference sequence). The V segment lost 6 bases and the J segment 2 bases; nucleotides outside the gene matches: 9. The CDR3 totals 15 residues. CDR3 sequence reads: CASSRTGTTQETQYF. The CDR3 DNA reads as TGTGCCAGCAGCCGGACCGGGACTACACAAGAGACCCAGTACTTC.

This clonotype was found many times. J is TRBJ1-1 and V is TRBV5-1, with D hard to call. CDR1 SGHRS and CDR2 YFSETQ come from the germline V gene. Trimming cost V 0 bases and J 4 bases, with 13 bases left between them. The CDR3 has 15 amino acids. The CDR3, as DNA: TGCGCCAGCAGCTTGGCCGCAGGACGGGGCACTGAAGCTTTCTTT. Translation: CASSLAAGRGTEAFF.